This is a list of T cell receptor beta chains from one sample in a study of neoadjuvant anti-PD-1 for oral cavity cancer. Clones were read by immunoSEQ multiplex PCR, and TCRdb kept only the in-frame ones, dropping some. This table holds 15,000 to 20,000 clones, over 65% found once. The sample in question was PBMCs, obtained before nivolumab (anti-PD-1) treatment. Every receptor here comes from a person aged 35-79 years with oral cavity squamous cell carcinoma. The CDR3 runs from the conserved cysteine through the conserved F or W. Each record gives: J gene, clone size, D gene, V gene, CDR3 DNA, CDR3 protein. D genes are given only for firm matches. Size values are once, few and many counts, or a class for expanded clones, and some rows have none.

>TRBJ2-7|few|TRBD2|TRBV28
TGTGCCAGCAGAGGGCTAGCGGGTCCCTACGAGCAGTACTTC
CASRGLAGPYEQYF
>TRBJ2-7|.|.|TRBV18
TGTGCCAGCCCCGGACCGGAGGGCGACGAGCAGTACTTC
CASPGPEGDEQYF
>TRBJ2-7|.|.|TRBV19
TGTGCCAGTAGTAACTCGGGAGCCCCGAGCTCCTACGAGCAGTACTTC
CASSNSGAPSSYEQYF
>TRBJ1-4|.|TRBD1|TRBV7-8
TGTGCCAGCAGCTCTACCCCCCAGGGGGCAACTAATGAAAAACTGTTTTTT
CASSSTPQGATNEKLFF
>TRBJ2-7|.|.|TRBV5-4
TGTGCCAGCAGCTTGGTCGGCGGGACGTCCCCCTACGAGCAGTACTTC
CASSLVGGTSPYEQYF
>TRBJ1-1|.|.|TRBV20-1
TGCAGTGCTGACGGGACCCTAGTAGCTTTCTTT
CSADGTLVAFF
>TRBJ2-7|.|.|TRBV27
TGTGCCAGCAGTTTTGGTGGTGTTCGTGGCGAGCAGTACTTC
CASSFGGVRGEQYF
>TRBJ1-5|.|.|TRBV2
TGTGCCAGCAGTGATGCGGGGGGCAATCAGCCCCAGCATTTT
CASSDAGGNQPQHF
>TRBJ1-1|.|TRBD1|TRBV27
TGTGCCAGCACCCGACAGGGCCCCTTGAACACTGAAGCTTTCTTT
CASTRQGPLNTEAFF
>TRBJ2-7|.|TRBD2|TRBV6-1
TGTGCCAGCAGTGGAGGAGGGAAGCGGGACGCCTACGAGCAGTACTTC
CASSGGGKRDAYEQYF
>TRBJ1-5|.|.|TRBV28
TGTGCCAGCAGTCAGGCAGGGGCGGGTCAGCCCCAGCATTTT
CASSQAGAGQPQHF
>TRBJ1-4|once|.|TRBV30
TGTGCCTGGAGTGTTTCTGGGCCTAATGAAAAACTGTTTTTT
CAWSVSGPNEKLFF
>TRBJ1-5|.|.|TRBV7-9
TGTGCCAGCAGCTTACAGGATCAGCCCCAGCATTTT
CASSLQDQPQHF
>TRBJ2-7|.|TRBD2|TRBV5-1
TGCGCCAGCAGCTGGACTAGCGGGAGGGCCTCCTACGAGCAGTACTTC
CASSWTSGRASYEQYF
>TRBJ2-3|.|TRBD2|TRBV5-1
TGCGCCAGCAGCTTGGGACTAGCGGGTACAGATACGCAGTATTTT
CASSLGLAGTDTQYF
>TRBJ2-7|.|.|TRBV19
TGTGCCAGTAGTATTAGGGGTGGGCCCTACGAGCAGTACTTC
CASSIRGGPYEQYF
>TRBJ2-1|.|.|TRBV5-1
TGCGCCAGCAGCTTGGCCGCGGCGGAACGATACAATGAGCAGTTCTTC
CASSLAAAERYNEQFF
>TRBJ2-7|medium-sized|.|TRBV2
TGTGCCAGCAGTGGGGCAGGGAACTACGAGCAGTACTTC
CASSGAGNYEQYF
>TRBJ1-3|few|.|TRBV6-5
TGTGCCAGCAGTTCCATGGACGCCGGAAACACCATATATTTT
CASSSMDAGNTIYF
>TRBJ2-7|.|TRBD2|TRBV9
TGTGCCAGCAGCGTAGGTGGGGGAGGGTCCTACGAGCAGTACTTC
CASSVGGGGSYEQYF
>TRBJ2-1|.|.|TRBV7-6
TGTGCCAGCAGCCCCGCCTACAATGAGCAGTTCTTC
CASSPAYNEQFF
>TRBJ2-7|.|TRBD1|TRBV15
TGTGCCACCAGCAGAGATGGGACAGGGTCCTACGAGCAGTACTTC
CATSRDGTGSYEQYF
>TRBJ1-3|.|.|TRBV2
TGTGCCAGCAGTGGGCGAATGGACACCATATATTTT
CASSGRMDTIYF
>TRBJ2-1|few|.|TRBV27
TGTGCCAGCAGCCCGCAGAATCAGGCCAATGAGCAGTTCTTC
CASSPQNQANEQFF
>TRBJ2-2|.|.|TRBV6-1
TGTGCCAGCAGTGAAGTCAGGGGTCCCGGGGAGCTGTTTTTT
CASSEVRGPGELFF
>TRBJ1-5|.|.|TRBV19
TGTGCCAGTCTAGAGACGGATAGCAATCAGCCCCAGCATTTT
CASLETDSNQPQHF
>TRBJ2-3|.|TRBD2|TRBV13
TGTGCCAGCAGCTTGGGACTAGGGGCGTGGACGCAGTATTTT
CASSLGLGAWTQYF
>TRBJ2-2|.|.|TRBV7-3
TGTGCCAGCAGCTCTGACGGGGTTGGAGGGGAGCTGTTTTTT
CASSSDGVGGELFF
>TRBJ2-7|.|.|TRBV6-1
TGTGCCAGCAGGGGAGGTTTTTTAGAGCAGTACTTC
CASRGGFLEQYF
>TRBJ2-7|.|.|TRBV9
TGTGCCAGCAGCGTAGAGGAGCGGACTGAGCAGTACTTC
CASSVEERTEQYF
>TRBJ2-7|.|TRBD1|TRBV5-8
TGTGCCAGCAGCTTGTGGTTCGTTTCAGGGGGAACCATCGAGCAGTACTTC
CASSLWFVSGGTIEQYF
>TRBJ2-3|.|TRBD2|TRBV27
TGTGCCAGCAGTTTGCGACTAGCGGGAGTCGGCACAGATACGCAGTATTTT
CASSLRLAGVGTDTQYF
>TRBJ2-5|.|.|TRBV6-6
TGTGCCAGCAGTTACTCAGGCAGACAAGAGACCCAGTACTTC
CASSYSGRQETQYF
>TRBJ2-3|.|TRBD2|TRBV5-1
TGCGCCAGCAGCCAATTGGCGGGAGCCACAGATACGCAGTATTTT
CASSQLAGATDTQYF
>TRBJ2-1|once|.|TRBV14
TGTGCCAGCAGCCAAGACCGACACCTCCAGTTCTTC
CASSQDRHLQFF
>TRBJ1-2|few|TRBD1|TRBV5-8
TGTGCCAGCAGCGCCGGGACAGGGGGGGTCTACACCTTC
CASSAGTGGVYTF
>TRBJ2-3|.|.|TRBV6-5
TGTGCCAGCAGTTACACCCCTAGGGATACGCAGTATTTT
CASSYTPRDTQYF
>TRBJ1-5|.|.|TRBV27
TGTGCCAGCAACGACAGAAAGGCCCAGCATTTT
CASNDRKAQHF
>TRBJ1-5|.|.|TRBV7-9
TGTGCCAGCAGTTCGACGGGGAGTAATCAGCCCCAGCATTTT
CASSSTGSNQPQHF
>TRBJ1-1|few|TRBD1|TRBV2
TGTGCCAGCAGGTCCGGACAGGGCGACACTGAAGCTTTCTTT
CASRSGQGDTEAFF
>TRBJ2-7|.|TRBD1|TRBV19
TGTGCCAGTAGTATTGGACAGGGTGCTTACGAGCAGTACTTC
CASSIGQGAYEQYF
>TRBJ2-4|.|.|TRBV11-3
TGTGCCAGCAGCTTAGATGCCAAAAACATTCAGTACTTC
CASSLDAKNIQYF
>TRBJ1-2|.|TRBD1|TRBV5-4
TGTGCCAGCAGCCTCGACAGGGTTGACTATGGCTACACCTTC
CASSLDRVDYGYTF
>TRBJ1-1|few|.|TRBV29-1
TGCAGCGTCGACAGGACCACTGAAGCTTTCTTT
CSVDRTTEAFF
>TRBJ1-2|once|TRBD1|TRBV5-4
TGTGCCAGCAGCTCCTTCACAGGGGCGGACTATGGCTACACCTTC
CASSSFTGADYGYTF
>TRBJ2-1|.|.|TRBV28
TGTGCCAGCAGACGGAGCGGGTCGAGCTCCTACAATGAGCAGTTCTTC
CASRRSGSSSYNEQFF
>TRBJ2-2|.|.|TRBV19
TGTGCCAGTAGTCCTGCGGGACAATTGAACACCGGGGAGCTGTTTTTT
CASSPAGQLNTGELFF
>TRBJ2-5|.|TRBD2|TRBV6-5
TGTGCCAGCAGCCTAGCGGGGATAAAAGAGACCCAGTACTTC
CASSLAGIKETQYF